Below are 15 T cell receptor beta chains sequenced from a single sample in a study of T cell responses to AZD1222 COVID-19 vaccine. TCRdb's table, derived via immunoSEQ multiplex PCR, lists solely in-frame clones and lacks some. The sample has about 130,000 clones; 88% are singletons. This sample comprised peripheral blood, obtained on day 0 of AZD1222 vaccination. These receptors originate from an adult in good health.

CDR3 sequence reads: CASSLGTGTGAYEQYF. The CDR3 DNA follows: TGCGCCAGCAGCTTGGGGACCGGGACAGGGGCCTACGAGCAGTACTTC. The chain employs TRBV5-1 and TRBJ2-7; 10 bases map to TRBD1. Germline trimming cut 0 bases from V and 2 bases from J; bases unmatched to any gene: 5. The CDR3 has 16 amino acids. Germline V gene sequence: CDR1 SGHRS, CDR2 YFSETQ.

This chain uses TRBV10-3 with TRBJ2-7; 9 bases are a match to TRBD2. The V segment lost 1 base and the J segment 2 bases; nucleotides outside the gene matches: 9. CDR1 is ENHRY and CDR2 is SYGVKD in the germline V gene. The CDR3 runs to 17 residues. Here the CDR3 reads CAISELWTSAAAYEQYF. DNA of the CDR3: TGTGCCATCAGTGAGTTGTGGACTAGCGCCGCCGCCTACGAGCAGTACTTC.

Only a few counts were recorded for this clone. The genes are TRBV4-1 and TRBJ1-1; no definite D call. CDR3 size: 11 residues. The V gene's germline CDR1 is MGHRA and CDR2 YSYEKL. V was cut by 3 bases and J by 8 bases, with 7 bases left in between. The CDR3 sequence is CASSHAEEAFF. The DNA of the CDR3 is TGCGCCAGCAGCCACGCGGAGGAAGCTTTCTTT.

This clone has a single count. The V call is TRBV13, the J call TRBJ2-7; TRBD1 is a possible D gene (5 bases). Trimming left V 2 bases short and J 2 bases short, with 13 bases between. This CDR3 is built from 15 residues. Germline V lookup: CDR1 PRHDT, CDR2 FYEKMQ (reference sequence). The CDR3 coding sequence is TGTGCCAGCAGCTTAACGCGTGGGGCGGCCTACGAGCAGTACTTC. It is translated as CASSLTRGAAYEQYF.

This clone appeared a few times. This rearrangement joins TRBV7-2 to TRBJ1-5; D is ambiguous. The CDR3 extends over 17 amino acids. Trimming left V 3 bases short and J 0 bases short, with 15 bases between. Looked up from germline, CDR1 is SGHTA and CDR2 is FQGNSA. The CDR3 sequence is CASSFYTGRNSNQPQHF. CDR3 DNA: TGTGCCAGCAGCTTTTACACTGGACGGAATAGCAATCAGCCCCAGCATTTT.

Here the CDR3 reads CATSLRGPNQPQHF. Written as DNA, the CDR3 is TGTGCCACCAGCTTGAGGGGTCCCAATCAGCCCCAGCATTTT. The rearrangement links TRBV15 to TRBJ1-5; TRBD1 is a possible D gene (5 bases). The germline V gene has CDR1 LNHNV and CDR2 YYDKDF (reference sequence). The ends were cut back, 5 bases at V and 3 bases at J, with 11 bases in the middle. The CDR3 is made up of 14 amino acids.

The chain has TRBV30 and TRBJ2-7; D is perhaps TRBD1 (5 bases). V lost 0 bases and J lost 6, with 6 bases in between. CDR1 is GTSNPN, CDR2 SVGIG, per germline (reference sequence). CDR3 length: 11 amino acids. This CDR3 reads CAWSVGREQYF. The CDR3 bases are TGTGCCTGGAGTGTGGGGCGCGAGCAGTACTTC. The entire variable domain, with the rest obtained from reference TRBV30 and TRBJ2-7, is as follows: SQTIHQWPATLVQPVGSPLSLECTVEGTSNPNLYWYRQAAGRGLQLLFYSVGIGQISSEVPQNLSASRPQDRQFILSSKKLLLSDSGFYLCAWSVGREQYFGPGTRLTVT.

The rearrangement joins TRBV5-6 to TRBJ1-4; D uncertain. Looked up from germline, CDR1 is SGHDT and CDR2 is YYEEEE. CDR3 length: 12 residues. Trimming pared 0 bases from V and 7 bases from J, leaving 4 bases between. CDR3 amino acids: CASSLGGEKLFF. The CDR3 nucleotides are TGTGCCAGCAGCTTGGGCGGTGAAAAACTGTTTTTT.

The chain joins TRBV24-1 to TRBJ2-1, with no clear D. CDR1 is KGHDR, CDR2 SFDVKD, per germline. With 4 bases removed from V and 0 bases from J, the gap between germline ends came to 12 bases. CDR3 size: 16 residues. The CDR3 spells CATSELAASSYNEQFF. The CDR3 DNA follows: TGTGCCACCAGTGAACTGGCGGCGAGCTCCTACAATGAGCAGTTCTTC.

The chain links TRBV29-1 to TRBJ2-3, with D possibly matching TRBD1 (7 bases). Trimming stripped 2 bases from V and 4 bases from J, with 10 bases between. Germline CDR1 SQVTM, CDR2 ANQGSEA. The CDR3 length is 13 residues. As DNA, the CDR3 is TGCAGCGTTGAACAGGGGGGTGCAGATACGCAGTATTTT. The encoded protein is CSVEQGGADTQYF.

The rearrangement joins TRBV7-2 to TRBJ2-1; D not resolved. Trimming removed 7 bases at V and 2 bases at J, with 9 bases between. Germline V lookup: CDR1 SGHTA, CDR2 FQGNSA. The CDR3 length is 13 residues. The CDR3 loop is CASTPPPYNEQFF. The CDR3 nucleotides read TGTGCCAGCACCCCCCCTCCCTACAATGAGCAGTTCTTC.

This clone was seen more than once but under ten times. The chain has TRBV27 and TRBJ1-1; 7 nucleotides line up with TRBD1. CDR1 is MNHEY, CDR2 SMNVEV, per germline (reference sequence). J was trimmed by 6 bases and V by 6 bases; bases with no gene match: 7. The CDR3 is 13 amino acids. The CDR3 DNA follows: TGTGCCAGCAGCGACAGGGCGAGGGCTGAAGCTTTCTTT. The encoded protein is CASSDRARAEAFF.

CDR3 coding DNA: TGTGCCAGCAGGGGGGACAGCGGCAGCTATGGCTACACCTTC. It encodes CASRGDSGSYGYTF. The rearrangement links TRBV2 to TRBJ1-2, with TRBD1 matching 7 bases. CDR1 and CDR2 from the germline V gene are SNHLY and FYNNEI. This CDR3 has 14 residues. V lost 6 bases to trimming and J lost 4 bases; unmatched junction nucleotides: 8.

This chain connects TRBV20-1 to TRBJ2-7; D unresolved. The germline V gene has CDR1 DFQATT and CDR2 SNEGSKA (reference sequence). V lost 2 bases and J 7 bases, leaving 6 bases between the germline ends. CDR3 length: 10 amino acids. The CDR3 here is CSARMGEQYF. CDR3 DNA: TGCAGTGCTAGAATGGGAGAGCAGTACTTC.

The chain is built from TRBV19 and TRBJ1-5; the D gene is possibly TRBD1 (5 bases). CDR3 size: 16 residues. V was cut by 1 base and J by 0 bases, with 10 bases left in between. Looked up from germline, CDR1 is LNHDA and CDR2 is SQIVND (reference sequence). CDR3 in amino acids: CASSIGQPYSNQPQHF. In nucleotides, the CDR3 is TGTGCCAGTAGTATAGGACAGCCATATAGCAATCAGCCCCAGCATTTT.